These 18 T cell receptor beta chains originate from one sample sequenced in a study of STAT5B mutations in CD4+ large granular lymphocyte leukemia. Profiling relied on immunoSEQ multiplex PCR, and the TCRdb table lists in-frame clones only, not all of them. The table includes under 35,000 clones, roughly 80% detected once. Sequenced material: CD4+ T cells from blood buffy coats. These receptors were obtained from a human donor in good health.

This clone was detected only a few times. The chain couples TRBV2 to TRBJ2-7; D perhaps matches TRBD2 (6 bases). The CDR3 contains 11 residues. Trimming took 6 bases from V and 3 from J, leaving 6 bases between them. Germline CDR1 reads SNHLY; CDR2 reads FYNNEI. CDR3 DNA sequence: TGTGCCAGCAGGGAGGGCTACGAGCAGTACTTC. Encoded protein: CASREGYEQYF.

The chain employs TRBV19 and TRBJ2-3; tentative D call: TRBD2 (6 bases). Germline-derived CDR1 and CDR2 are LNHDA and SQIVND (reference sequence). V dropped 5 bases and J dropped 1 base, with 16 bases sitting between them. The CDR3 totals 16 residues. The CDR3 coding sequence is TGTGCCAGTAGTCCATCGACTAGTGCGGGCACAGATACGCAGTATTTT. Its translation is CASSPSTSAGTDTQYF.

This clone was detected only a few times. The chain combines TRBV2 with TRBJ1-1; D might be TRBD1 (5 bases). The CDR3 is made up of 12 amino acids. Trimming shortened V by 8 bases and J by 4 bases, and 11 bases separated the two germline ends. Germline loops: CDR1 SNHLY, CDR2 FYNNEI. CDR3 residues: CASLTGGTEAFF. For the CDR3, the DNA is TGTGCCAGCCTAACAGGTGGCACTGAAGCTTTCTTT. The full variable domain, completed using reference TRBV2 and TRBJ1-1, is EPEVTQTPSHQVTQMGQEVILRCVPISNHLYFYWYRQILGQKVEFLVSFYNNEISEKSEIFDDQFSVERPDGSNFTLKIRSTKLEDSAMYFCASLTGGTEAFFGQGTRLTVV.

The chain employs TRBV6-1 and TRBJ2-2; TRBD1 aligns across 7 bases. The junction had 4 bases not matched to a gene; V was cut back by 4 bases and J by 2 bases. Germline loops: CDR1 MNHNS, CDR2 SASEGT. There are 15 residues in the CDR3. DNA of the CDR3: TGTGCCAGCAGTGTCACAGGGGTTAACACCGGGGAGCTGTTTTTT. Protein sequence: CASSVTGVNTGELFF.

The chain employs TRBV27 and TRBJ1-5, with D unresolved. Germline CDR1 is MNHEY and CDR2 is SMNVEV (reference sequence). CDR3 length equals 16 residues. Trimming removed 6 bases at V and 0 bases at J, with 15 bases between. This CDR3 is CASRWTESNSNQPQHF. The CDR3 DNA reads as TGTGCCAGCAGGTGGACGGAGAGTAATAGCAATCAGCCCCAGCATTTT.

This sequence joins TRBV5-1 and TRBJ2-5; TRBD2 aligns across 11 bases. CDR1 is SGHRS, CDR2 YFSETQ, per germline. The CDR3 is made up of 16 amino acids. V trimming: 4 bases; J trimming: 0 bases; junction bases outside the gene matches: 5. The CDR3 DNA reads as TGCGCCAGCAGCCTCAGGACTAGCGGGTACCAAGAGACCCAGTACTTC. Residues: CASSLRTSGYQETQYF.

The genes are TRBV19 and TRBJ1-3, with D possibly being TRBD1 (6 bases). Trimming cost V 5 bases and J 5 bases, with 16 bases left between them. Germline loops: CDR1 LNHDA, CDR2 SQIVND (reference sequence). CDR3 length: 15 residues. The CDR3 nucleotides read TGTGCCAGTAGTGGCGGACAGACTGACCGAAACACCATATATTTT. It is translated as CASSGGQTDRNTIYF.

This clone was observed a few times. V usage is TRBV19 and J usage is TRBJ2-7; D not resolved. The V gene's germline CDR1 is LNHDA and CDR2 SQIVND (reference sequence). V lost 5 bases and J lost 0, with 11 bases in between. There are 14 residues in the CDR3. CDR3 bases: TGTGCCAGTAGTCCCCGGTGGGGCTCCTACGAGCAGTACTTC. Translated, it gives CASSPRWGSYEQYF.

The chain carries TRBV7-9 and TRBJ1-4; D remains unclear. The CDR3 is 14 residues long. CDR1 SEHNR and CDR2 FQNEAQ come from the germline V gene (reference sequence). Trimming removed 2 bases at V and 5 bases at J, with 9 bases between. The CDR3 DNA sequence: TGTGCCAGCAGCTTATGGGGTGGGAATGAAAAACTGTTTTTT. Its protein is CASSLWGGNEKLFF.

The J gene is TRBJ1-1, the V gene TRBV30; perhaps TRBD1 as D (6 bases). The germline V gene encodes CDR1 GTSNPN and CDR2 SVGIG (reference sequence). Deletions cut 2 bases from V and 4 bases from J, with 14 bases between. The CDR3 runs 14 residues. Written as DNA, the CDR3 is TGTGCCTGGAGTTTAGGGGGGGCGGCCACTGAAGCTTTCTTT. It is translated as CAWSLGGAATEAFF.

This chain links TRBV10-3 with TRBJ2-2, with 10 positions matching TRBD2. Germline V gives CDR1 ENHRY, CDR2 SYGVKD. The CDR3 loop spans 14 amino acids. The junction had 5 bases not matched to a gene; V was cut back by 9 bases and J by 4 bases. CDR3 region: CAMRLAGVTGELFF. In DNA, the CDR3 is TGTGCCATGAGGCTAGCGGGAGTCACCGGGGAGCTGTTTTTT.

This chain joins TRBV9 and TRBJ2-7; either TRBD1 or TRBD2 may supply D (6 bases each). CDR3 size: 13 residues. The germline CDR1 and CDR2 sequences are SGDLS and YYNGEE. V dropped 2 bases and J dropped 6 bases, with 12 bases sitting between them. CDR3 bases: TGTGCCAGCAGCGTTCAATCGGGGGCCGAGCAGTACTTC. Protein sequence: CASSVQSGAEQYF.

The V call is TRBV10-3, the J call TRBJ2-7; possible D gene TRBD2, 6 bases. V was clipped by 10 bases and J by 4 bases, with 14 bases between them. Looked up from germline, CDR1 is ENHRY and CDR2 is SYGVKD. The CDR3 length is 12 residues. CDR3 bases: TGTGCCAGTAACGGGGGAGGATACGAGCAGTACTTC. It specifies CASNGGGYEQYF.

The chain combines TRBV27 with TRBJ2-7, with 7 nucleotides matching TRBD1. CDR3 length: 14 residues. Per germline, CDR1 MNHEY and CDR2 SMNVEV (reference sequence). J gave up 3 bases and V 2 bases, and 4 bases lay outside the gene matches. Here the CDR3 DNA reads TGTGCCAGCAGTTTAGACAGGGTACGCTACGAGCAGTACTTC. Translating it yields CASSLDRVRYEQYF.

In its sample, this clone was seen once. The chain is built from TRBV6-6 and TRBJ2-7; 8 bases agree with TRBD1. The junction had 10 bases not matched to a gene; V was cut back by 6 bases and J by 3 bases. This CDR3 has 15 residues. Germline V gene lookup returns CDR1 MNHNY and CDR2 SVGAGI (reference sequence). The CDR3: CASSKDDRGYYEQYF. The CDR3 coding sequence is TGTGCCAGCAGCAAAGACGACAGGGGTTACTACGAGCAGTACTTC.

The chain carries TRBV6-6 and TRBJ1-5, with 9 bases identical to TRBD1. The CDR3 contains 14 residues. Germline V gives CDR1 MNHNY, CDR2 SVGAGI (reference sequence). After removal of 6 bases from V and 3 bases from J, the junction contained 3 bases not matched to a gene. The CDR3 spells CASRVQGANQPQHF. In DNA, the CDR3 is TGTGCCAGCAGGGTACAGGGGGCCAATCAGCCCCAGCATTTT.

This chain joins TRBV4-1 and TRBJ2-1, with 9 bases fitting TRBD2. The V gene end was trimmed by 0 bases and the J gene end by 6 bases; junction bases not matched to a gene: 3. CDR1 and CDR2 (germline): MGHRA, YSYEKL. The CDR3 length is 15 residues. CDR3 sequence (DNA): TGCGCCAGCAGCCAAGATCCTAGCGGGATCAATGAGCAGTTCTTC. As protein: CASSQDPSGINEQFF.

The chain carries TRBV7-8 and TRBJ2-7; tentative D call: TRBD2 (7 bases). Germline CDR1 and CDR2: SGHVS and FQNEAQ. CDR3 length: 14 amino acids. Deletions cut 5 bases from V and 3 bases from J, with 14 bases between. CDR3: CASSPSGTSYEQYF. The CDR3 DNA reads TGTGCCAGCAGCCCCAGCGGGACAAGCTACGAGCAGTACTTC.